What follows are 15 T cell receptor beta chains derived from one specimen sequenced in a study of cytomegalovirus exposure and HLA in healthy donors. PCR used 60 Vbeta primers and 13 Jbeta primers. Sequencing was performed with immunoSEQ multiplex PCR; in TCRdb, only in-frame clones are kept and a portion is missing. In the table there are 100,000 or so clones, over 75% of which are singletons. The material sequenced was PBMCs. All receptors come from a man in his forties in good health and CMV-seropositive.

This rearrangement joins TRBV7-3 to TRBJ2-2, with 8 bases lining up with TRBD1. Germline V gives CDR1 SGHTA, CDR2 FQGTGA. The J segment lost 5 bases and the V segment lost 2 bases, leaving 7 bases of the junction unmatched. This CDR3 region has 16 residues. CDR3 protein: CASSLGGTGGTGELFF. In nucleotides, the CDR3 is TGTGCCAGCAGCTTAGGGGGGACAGGCGGGACCGGGGAGCTGTTTTTT. Combining the CDR3 with reference TRBV7-3 and TRBJ2-2 gives the whole variable domain GAGVSQTPSNKVTEKGKYVELRCDPISGHTALYWYRQSLGQGPEFLIYFQGTGAADDSGLPNDRFFAVRPEGSVSTLKIQRTERGDSAVYLCASSLGGTGGTGELFFGEGSRLTVL.

This clone was picked up one time. The chain links TRBV6-1 to TRBJ2-5; 10 bases fit TRBD1. Trimming took 3 bases from V and 5 from J; bases not matched to a gene: 6. This CDR3 is built from 15 residues. Germline values: CDR1 MNHNS, CDR2 SASEGT. CDR3 sequence reads: CASSEGTGAGETQYF. In DNA, the CDR3 is TGTGCCAGCAGTGAGGGGACAGGGGCCGGGGAGACCCAGTACTTC.

The CDR3 nucleotides read TGTGCCAGCAGCTCTACCGCGGGGGAGGCCCGGGCCGGGGAGCTGTTTTTT. Residues: CASSSTAGEARAGELFF. The chain links TRBV7-2 to TRBJ2-2; 7 bases map to TRBD2. CDR1 is SGHTA and CDR2 is FQGNSA in the germline V gene. The junction had 14 bases not matched to a gene; V was cut back by 4 bases and J by 6 bases. The CDR3 has 17 amino acids.

The V call is TRBV5-4, the J call TRBJ2-5; 7 bases align to TRBD2. V lost 4 bases, J lost 7 bases, and 16 bases stayed unmatched. The CDR3 is 16 amino acids. Germline V gives CDR1 SGHNT, CDR2 YYREEE (reference sequence). CDR3 loop: CASSTGGLDTSGTQYF. The CDR3 nucleotides read TGTGCCAGCAGCACGGGGGGTCTAGATACCTCGGGGACCCAGTACTTC.

This clone appeared a few times. The chain is built from TRBV2 and TRBJ2-1; D unclear. The CDR3 sequence is 12 residues long. Trimming stripped 4 bases from V and 10 bases from J, with 11 bases between. CDR1 and CDR2 from the germline V gene are SNHLY and FYNNEI. As DNA, the CDR3 is TGTGCCAGCAGTGCGGCTGAGGCCGAGCAGTTCTTC. Encoded protein: CASSAAEAEQFF.

The genes are TRBV25-1 and TRBJ2-3; 13 nucleotides line up with TRBD2. CDR1 and CDR2 (germline): MGHDK, SYGVNS. The CDR3 length is 16 residues. The ends lost 4 bases at V and 6 bases at J; junction bases unmatched: 7. The DNA of the CDR3 is TGTGCCAGCAGTGCCTCACTAGCGGGGGGGCGTGATACGCAGTATTTT. It specifies CASSASLAGGRDTQYF.

The V and J genes are TRBV6-6 and TRBJ2-1, with D perhaps TRBD1 (5 bases). Germline loops: CDR1 MNHNY, CDR2 SVGAGI (reference sequence). The CDR3 length is 13 residues. With 4 bases removed from V and 7 bases from J, the gap between germline ends came to 11 bases. The CDR3 nucleotides read TGTGCCAGCAGTTGGGGCCTGGGGAATGAGCAGTTCTTC. Translation gives CASSWGLGNEQFF.

The V and J genes are TRBV30 and TRBJ2-1, with TRBD2 matching over 10 bases. The CDR3 length is 13 residues. The germline V gene has CDR1 GTSNPN and CDR2 SVGIG (reference sequence). With 4 bases clipped from V and 3 bases from J, the junction kept 0 bases outside the gene matches. This CDR3 is CAWIAGGYNEQFF. In DNA form, the CDR3 reads TGTGCCTGGATAGCGGGGGGCTACAATGAGCAGTTCTTC.

J is TRBJ2-7 and V is TRBV18; maybe TRBD1 (5 bases). Trimming shortened V by 6 bases and J by 3 bases, and 9 bases separated the two germline ends. The CDR3 sequence is 12 residues long. CDR1 is KGHSH, CDR2 LQKENI, per germline. The DNA of the CDR3 is TGTGCCAGCTCTCTTCAGGGCTACGAGCAGTACTTC. This sequence encodes CASSLQGYEQYF.

The V gene is TRBV5-6, the J gene TRBJ2-3; 10 positions match TRBD1. V gave up 7 bases and J gave up 4 bases; unmatched junction bases: 6. The CDR3 totals 14 residues. Germline V CDR1 and CDR2: SGHDT, YYEEEE. The CDR3 spells CASAGQGMADTQYF. CDR3 nucleotide sequence: TGTGCCAGCGCGGGACAGGGGATGGCAGATACGCAGTATTTT.

The J gene is TRBJ2-1, the V gene TRBV9; 10 bases fit TRBD1. CDR3 length: 13 amino acids. The germline CDR1 and CDR2 sequences are SGDLS and YYNGEE. V lost 3 bases to trimming and J lost 10 bases; unmatched junction nucleotides: 4. The DNA for the CDR3 is TGTGCCAGCAGCGGACAGGGGGCTCAGGAGCAGTTCTTC. Its translation: CASSGQGAQEQFF.

The chain carries TRBV21-1 and TRBJ1-3; TRBD1 is the table's D call and was not checked against the DNA. TRBV21-1 is a listed pseudogene. The CDR3 runs 18 residues. Here the CDR3 reads CASIPPGTGAISGNTIYF. The CDR3 DNA sequence: TGTGCCAGCATTCCTCCCGGGACAGGGGCGATCTCTGGAAACACCATATATTTT.

The genes are TRBV29-1 and TRBJ1-1, with no clear D. In germline, CDR1 is SQVTM, CDR2 ANQGSEA. The CDR3 has 12 amino acids. V was clipped by 7 bases and J by 7 bases, with 16 bases between them. As DNA, the CDR3 is TGCAGCGACTGGTTAGGCGGGGATGAAGCTTTCTTT. It specifies CSDWLGGDEAFF.

The chain has TRBV9 and TRBJ1-6, with 10 positions matching TRBD1. In germline, CDR1 is SGDLS, CDR2 YYNGEE. The CDR3 consists of 15 residues. The J segment lost 9 bases and the V segment lost 0 bases, leaving 3 bases of the junction unmatched. CDR3 sequence: CASSVGTGGSSPLHF. The CDR3 DNA is TGTGCCAGCAGCGTAGGGACAGGGGGGAGTTCACCCCTCCACTTT.

The chain has TRBV5-5 and TRBJ1-4, with D possibly TRBD1 on 5 matching bases. The CDR3 totals 15 residues. CDR1 SGHKS and CDR2 YYEKEE come from the germline V gene (reference sequence). Between the trimmed V and J ends, which lost 5 bases and 2 bases, there was a span of 13 bases. The CDR3, as DNA: TGTGCCAGCAGTGTGGGAGGGGCGACTAATGAAAAACTGTTTTTT. Translated: CASSVGGATNEKLFF.